Reported below is one T cell receptor beta chain. Its antigen remains undetermined. Base qualities are not at hand, and no much larger clone is one base apart. Whole blood was collected in K2EDTA tubes by collaborating institutions according to the institutions' own protocols. For TCRbeta analysis, collaborator samples were shipped as frozen whole blood, as isolated PBMCs, or as DNA extracted from either sample type. CDR1 SGHNT and CDR2 YYREEE were looked up in the germline V gene (reference sequence). The CDR3 goes from the cysteine to the phenylalanine over 16 residues. Of all the DNA, just the CDR3 is kept, 48 bases in frame from base 1. Germline trimming: 4 bases from V, 4 bases from J; junction bases outside gene matches: 6. The data were taken from a study of blood T cell repertoires in COVID-19 (TCRdb year 2020). About the full investigation: Collaborator samples came from the United States, Italy and Spain and covered acute and convalescent phases of COVID-19. Deeply sampled blood TCRbeta repertoires from subjects exposed to, actively infected with, or recovered from COVID-19 were included in the dataset. Sample metadata almost always included a de-identified subject ID, COVID-19 status, age in years and sex. The repertoires were made available in a free public database intended to serve as a resource for research on the immune response to SARS-CoV-2. The samples were drawn from the first 160 participants of the ongoing ImmuneRACE study and from 1,254 subjects provided by 6 global collaborators. Where available, HLA class I and class II types were obtained from metadata supplied by the sample provider rather than from assay-based typing. The material from the prospective study consisted of cDNA or gDNA derived from T cells, B-cell-depleted T cells, or PBMCs. General conclusions and limits of the study: Clinical and demographic metadata were provided uncurated, with the amount varying by source and participant.

The immunoSEQ Assay, a bias-controlled multiplex PCR, was used to amplify TCRbeta CDR3 regions from genomic DNA. Regarding the original processing steps: Within the assay, amplification of reference gene primers was used to estimate how many nucleated cells each sample contained. Sequence reads were collapsed and filtered to measure the absolute abundance of every unique TCRbeta CDR3 rearrangement. Productive Simpson clonality was computed per sample as the square root of Simpson's diversity index over productive rearrangements. TCRdb holds this immuneACCESS table with in-frame rearrangements only. Some clones are missing; in checked studies, unresolved V genes explain under half, and the rest has no known cause. The DNA was the basis for D and trimming; V, J and clone size are from that table. This sample holds over 95,000 clones; 80% to 90% were observed only once. 19% of the sample is in the top ten clones.

This TCR was recovered from a human donor with acute or convalescent COVID-19. The donor label of this sample is uncertain. The chain was built from TRBV5-4 and TRBJ2-5; 14 of the junction bases match TRBD2. The sequenced sample was peripheral blood. The DNA reads TGTGCCAGCAGCCCGACTAGCGGGGGGGCCCGAGAGACCCAGTACTTC. This sequence encodes CASSPTSGGARETQYF.